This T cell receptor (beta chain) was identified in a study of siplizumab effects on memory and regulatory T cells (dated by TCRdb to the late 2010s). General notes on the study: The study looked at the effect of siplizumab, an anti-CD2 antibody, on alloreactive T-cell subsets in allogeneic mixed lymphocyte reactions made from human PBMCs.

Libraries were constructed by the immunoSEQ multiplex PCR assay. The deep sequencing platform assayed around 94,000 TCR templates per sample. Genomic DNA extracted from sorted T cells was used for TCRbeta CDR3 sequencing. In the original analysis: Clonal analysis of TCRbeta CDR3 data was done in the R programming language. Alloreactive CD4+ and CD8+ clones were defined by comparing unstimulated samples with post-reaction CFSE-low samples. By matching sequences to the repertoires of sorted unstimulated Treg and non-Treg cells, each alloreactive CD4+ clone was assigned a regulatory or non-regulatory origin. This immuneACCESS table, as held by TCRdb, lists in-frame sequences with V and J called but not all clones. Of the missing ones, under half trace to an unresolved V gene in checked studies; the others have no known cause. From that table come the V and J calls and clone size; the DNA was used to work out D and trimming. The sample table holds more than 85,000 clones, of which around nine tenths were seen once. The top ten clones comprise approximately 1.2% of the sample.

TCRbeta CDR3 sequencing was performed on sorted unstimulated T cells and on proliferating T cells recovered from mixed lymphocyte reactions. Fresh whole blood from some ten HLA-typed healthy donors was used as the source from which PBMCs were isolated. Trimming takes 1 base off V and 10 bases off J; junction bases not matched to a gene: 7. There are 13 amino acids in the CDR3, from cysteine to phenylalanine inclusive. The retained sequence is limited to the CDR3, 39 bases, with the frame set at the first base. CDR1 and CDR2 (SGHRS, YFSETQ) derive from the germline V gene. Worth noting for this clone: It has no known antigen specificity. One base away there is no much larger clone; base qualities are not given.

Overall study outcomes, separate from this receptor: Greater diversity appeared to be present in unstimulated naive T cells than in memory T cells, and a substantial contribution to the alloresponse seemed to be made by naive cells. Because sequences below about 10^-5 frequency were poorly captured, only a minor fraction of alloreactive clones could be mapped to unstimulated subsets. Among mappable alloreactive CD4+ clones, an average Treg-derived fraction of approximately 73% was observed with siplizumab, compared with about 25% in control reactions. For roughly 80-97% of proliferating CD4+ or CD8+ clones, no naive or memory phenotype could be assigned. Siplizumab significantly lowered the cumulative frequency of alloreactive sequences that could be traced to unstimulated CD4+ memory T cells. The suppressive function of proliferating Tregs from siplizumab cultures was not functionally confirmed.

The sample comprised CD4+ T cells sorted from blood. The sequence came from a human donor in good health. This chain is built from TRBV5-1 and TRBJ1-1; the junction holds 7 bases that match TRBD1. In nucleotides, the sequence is TGCGCCAGCAGCTTGCTGGACAGGACTCGAGCTTTCTTT. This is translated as CASSLLDRTRAFF.